This TCR beta chain appears in the sequencing data of a study of OX40 agonist ivuxolimab in advanced cancers. Only in-frame clones appear in the TCRdb table, and some are missing; sequencing was by immunoSEQ multiplex PCR. The sample holds 99,000 or so clones, roughly nine tenths seen once. Remarks on this clone: What it recognizes is unknown.

Losses at the gene ends were 4 bases for V and 3 bases for J; bases not matched to a gene: 8. This CDR3 is 15 amino acids long. The germline CDR1 and CDR2 sequences are SGHDN and FVKESK. Findings of the study overall: At 0.1 to 3.0 mg/kg, clonal expansion of CD4+ and CD8+ blood T cells had occurred by week 6. Low levels of normalized T-cell clonal expansion also appeared in some nonresponders.

The V call is TRBV14, the J call TRBJ1-2; 7 bases align to TRBD1. The TCR originated in an adult with an advanced solid tumor such as melanoma, head and neck, liver or kidney cancer. The sample consisted of CD4+ or CD8+ T cells sorted from blood, taken in a trial of the OX40 agonist ivuxolimab. CDR3 residues: CASSPREGAYYGYTF. The CDR3 DNA reads as TGTGCCAGCAGCCCCCGGGAGGGGGCTTACTATGGCTACACCTTC.